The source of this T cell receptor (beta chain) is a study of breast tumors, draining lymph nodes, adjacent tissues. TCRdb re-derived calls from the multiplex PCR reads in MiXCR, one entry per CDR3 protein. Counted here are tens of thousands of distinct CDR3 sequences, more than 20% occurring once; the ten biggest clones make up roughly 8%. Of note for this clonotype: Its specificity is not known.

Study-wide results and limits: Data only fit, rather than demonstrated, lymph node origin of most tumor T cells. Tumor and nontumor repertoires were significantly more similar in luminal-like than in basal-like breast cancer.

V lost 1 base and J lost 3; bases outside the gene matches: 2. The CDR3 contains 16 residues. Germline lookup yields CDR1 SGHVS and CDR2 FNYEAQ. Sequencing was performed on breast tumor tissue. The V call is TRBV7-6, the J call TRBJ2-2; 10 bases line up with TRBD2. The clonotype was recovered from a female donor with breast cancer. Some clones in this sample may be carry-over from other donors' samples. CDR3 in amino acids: CASSLERGGYTGELFF. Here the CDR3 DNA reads TGTGCCAGCAGCTTAGAGCGGGGGGGCTACACCGGGGAGCTGTTTTTT. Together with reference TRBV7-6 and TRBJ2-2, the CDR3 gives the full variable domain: GAGVSQSPRYKVTKRGQDVALRCDPISGHVSLYWYRQALGQGPEFLTYFNYEAQQDKSGLPNDRFSAERPEGSISTLTIQRTEQRDSAMYRCASSLERGGYTGELFFGEGSRLTVL.